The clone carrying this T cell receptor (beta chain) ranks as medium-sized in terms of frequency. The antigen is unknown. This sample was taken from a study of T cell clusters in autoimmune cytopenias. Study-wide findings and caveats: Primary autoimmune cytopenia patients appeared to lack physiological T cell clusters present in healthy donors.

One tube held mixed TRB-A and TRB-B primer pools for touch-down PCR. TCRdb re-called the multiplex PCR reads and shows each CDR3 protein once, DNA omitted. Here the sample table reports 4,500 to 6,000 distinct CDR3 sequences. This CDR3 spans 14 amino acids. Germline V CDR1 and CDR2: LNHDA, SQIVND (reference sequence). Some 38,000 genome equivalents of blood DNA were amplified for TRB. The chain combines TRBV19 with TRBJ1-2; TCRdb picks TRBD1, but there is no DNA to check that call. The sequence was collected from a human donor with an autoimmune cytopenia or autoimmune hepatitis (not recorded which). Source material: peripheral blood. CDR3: CASSFDRGVGGYTF.